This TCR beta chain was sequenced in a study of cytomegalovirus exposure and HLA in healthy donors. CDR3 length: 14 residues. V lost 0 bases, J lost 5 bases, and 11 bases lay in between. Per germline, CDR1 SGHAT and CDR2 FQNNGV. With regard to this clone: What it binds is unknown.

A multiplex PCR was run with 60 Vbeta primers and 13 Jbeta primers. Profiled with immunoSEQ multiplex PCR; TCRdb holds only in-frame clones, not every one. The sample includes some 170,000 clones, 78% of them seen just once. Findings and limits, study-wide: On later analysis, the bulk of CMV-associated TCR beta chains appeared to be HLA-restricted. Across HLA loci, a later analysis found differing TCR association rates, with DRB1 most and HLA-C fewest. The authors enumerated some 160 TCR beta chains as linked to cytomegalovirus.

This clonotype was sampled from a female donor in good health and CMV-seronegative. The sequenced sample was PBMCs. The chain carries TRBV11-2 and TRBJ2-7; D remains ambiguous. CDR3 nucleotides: TGTGCCAGCAGCTTAGAGCCTAGGCGCCACGAGCAGTACTTC. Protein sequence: CASSLEPRRHEQYF.